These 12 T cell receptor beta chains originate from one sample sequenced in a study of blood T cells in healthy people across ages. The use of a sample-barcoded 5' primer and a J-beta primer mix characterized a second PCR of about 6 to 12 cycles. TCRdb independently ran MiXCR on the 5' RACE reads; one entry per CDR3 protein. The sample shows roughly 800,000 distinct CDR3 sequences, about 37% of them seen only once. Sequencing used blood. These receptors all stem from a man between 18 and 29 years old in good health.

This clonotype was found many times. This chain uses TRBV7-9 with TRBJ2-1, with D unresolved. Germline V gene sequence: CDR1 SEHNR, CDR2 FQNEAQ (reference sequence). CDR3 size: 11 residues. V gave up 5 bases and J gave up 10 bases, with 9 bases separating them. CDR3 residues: CASSPDQEQFF. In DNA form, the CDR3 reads TGTGCCAGCAGCCCAGACCAAGAGCAGTTCTTC.

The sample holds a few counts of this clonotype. The CDR3 loop is CASSSQMGQGFGYTF. In nucleotides, the CDR3 is TGTGCCAGCAGCTCACAAATGGGACAGGGATTCGGCTACACCTTC. The rearrangement links TRBV7-8 to TRBJ1-2, with 9 nucleotides matching TRBD1. Germline loops: CDR1 SGHVS, CDR2 FQNEAQ. This CDR3 spans 15 amino acids. The junction had 11 bases not matched to a gene; V was cut back by 4 bases and J by 8 bases. The entire variable domain, with the rest obtained from reference TRBV7-8 and TRBJ1-2, is as follows: GAGVSQSPRYKVAKRGQDVALRCDPISGHVSLFWYQQALGQGPEFLTYFQNEAQLDKSGLPSDRFFAERPEGSVSTLKIQRTQQEDSAVYLCASSSQMGQGFGYTFGSGTRLTVV.

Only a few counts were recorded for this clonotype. The CDR3 sequence is CASGTSAPDTQYF. CDR3 coding DNA: TGTGCCAGCGGGACTAGCGCTCCAGATACGCAGTATTTT. The chain employs TRBV6-2 or TRBV6-3 and TRBJ2-3; TRBD2 aligns across 10 bases. This CDR3 region has 13 residues. Germline V gives CDR1 MNHEY, CDR2 SVGEGT. With V trimmed by 8 bases and J by 4 bases, 3 bases remained unmatched.

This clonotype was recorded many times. CDR3 region: CASSLPTGLGTSDTQYF. The DNA of the CDR3 is TGTGCCAGCAGCTTACCGACGGGACTAGGGACTTCCGATACGCAGTATTTT. This chain links TRBV7-2 with TRBJ2-3; TRBD2 aligns across 8 bases. With 2 bases clipped from V and 6 bases from J, the junction kept 13 bases outside the gene matches. CDR1 is SGHTA, CDR2 FQGNSA, per germline. The CDR3 contains 17 residues.

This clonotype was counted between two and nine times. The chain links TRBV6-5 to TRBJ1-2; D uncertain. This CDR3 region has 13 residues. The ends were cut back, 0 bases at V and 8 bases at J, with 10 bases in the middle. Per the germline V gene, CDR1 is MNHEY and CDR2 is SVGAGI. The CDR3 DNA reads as TGTGCCAGCAGTTACTCTTTGAAAGTCGGCTACACCTTC. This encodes CASSYSLKVGYTF.

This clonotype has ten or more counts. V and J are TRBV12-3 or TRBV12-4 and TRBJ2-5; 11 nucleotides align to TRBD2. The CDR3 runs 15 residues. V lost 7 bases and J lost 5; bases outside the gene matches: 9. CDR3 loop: CASTMTSGARETQYF. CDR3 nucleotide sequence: TGTGCCAGCACCATGACTAGCGGGGCACGGGAGACCCAGTACTTC.

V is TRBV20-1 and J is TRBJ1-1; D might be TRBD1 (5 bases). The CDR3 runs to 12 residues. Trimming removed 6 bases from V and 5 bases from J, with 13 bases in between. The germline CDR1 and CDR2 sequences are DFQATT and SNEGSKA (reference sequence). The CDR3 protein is CSAQTGGTEAFF. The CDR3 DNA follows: TGCAGTGCCCAAACCGGGGGGACTGAAGCTTTCTTT.

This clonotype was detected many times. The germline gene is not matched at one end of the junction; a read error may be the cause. CDR3 in amino acids: CASSLGFVGHLQETQYF. The CDR3 region has the DNA TGTGCCAGTAGTTTGGGTTTTGTGGGACATCTCCAAGAGACCCAGTACTTC. The chain carries TRBV12-3 or TRBV12-4 and TRBJ2-5, with D possibly TRBD1 on 6 matching bases. The CDR3 totals 17 residues.

The CDR3 DNA reads TGTGCCAGCAGTGAATGGGCCTTCTTGTACTTC. Translating it yields CASSEWAFLYF. The rearrangement links TRBV25-1 to TRBJ2-5, with D unresolved. The V end lost 1 base, the J end lost 13 bases, and 10 bases lay between the germline ends. Germline CDR1 is MGHDK and CDR2 is SYGVNS. The CDR3 sequence is 11 residues long.

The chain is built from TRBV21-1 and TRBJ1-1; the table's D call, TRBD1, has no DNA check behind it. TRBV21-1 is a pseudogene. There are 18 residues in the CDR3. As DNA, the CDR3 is TGTGACAGCAGCAAAACGGCAGGGACAGCCCACCTGAACACTGAAGCTTTCTTT. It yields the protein CDSSKTAGTAHLNTEAFF.

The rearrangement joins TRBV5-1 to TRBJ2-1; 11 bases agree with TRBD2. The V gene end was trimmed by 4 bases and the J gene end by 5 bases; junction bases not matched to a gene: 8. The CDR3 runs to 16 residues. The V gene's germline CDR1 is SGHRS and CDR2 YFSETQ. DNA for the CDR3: TGCGCCAGCAGCCTACTTCTAGCGGGGGGCCACAATGAGCAGTTCTTC. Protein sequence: CASSLLLAGGHNEQFF.

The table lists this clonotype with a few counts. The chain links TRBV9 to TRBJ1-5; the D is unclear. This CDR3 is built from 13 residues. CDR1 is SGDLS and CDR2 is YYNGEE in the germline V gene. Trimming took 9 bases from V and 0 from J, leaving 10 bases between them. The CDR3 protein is CATPGDSNQPQHF. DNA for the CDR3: TGTGCCACCCCTGGGGATAGCAATCAGCCCCAGCATTTT.